The clone carrying this T cell receptor (beta chain) was seen a few times. Its cognate antigen is unknown. The V gene's germline CDR1 is SGHVS and CDR2 FQNEAQ. This CDR3 region has 15 residues. Trimming took 2 bases from V and 2 from J, leaving 12 bases between them. MiXCR was run by TCRdb on the 5' RACE reads, yielding one entry per CDR3 protein. The data hold 130,000 to 150,000 distinct CDR3 sequences, with 6% to 7% observed a single time. This specimen belongs to a study of T-cell memory formation after mild COVID-19. Looking at the study overall: Largely, the TCR clusters proved donor specific.

Study-wide results and caveats: Prior to infection, memory already included some responding clones, suggesting cross-reactive memory joined.

Sequenced material: PBMCs or a T cell subset sorted from them (not recorded which). The receptor was isolated from an adult woman who had mild COVID-19 (a few samples of this study predate the infection). Cell type and time point are not known. The chain joins TRBV7-8 to TRBJ1-2; D not resolved. This CDR3 reads CASSLRAVGNYGYTF. In nucleotides, the CDR3 is TGTGCCAGCAGCTTACGGGCGGTGGGGAACTATGGCTACACCTTC.